The clone carrying this T cell receptor (beta chain) was recorded at least ten times. What it binds is not known. The unsorted libraries were prepared from 2 million PBMCs (stored at -80 C). Each CDR3 protein gets one entry after TCRdb re-called the 5' RACE reads with MiXCR. In the table there are tens of thousands of distinct CDR3 sequences, approximately 10% of which are singletons. This record comes from a study of neurological immune-mediated disorders. Study results and limitations: None of the CDR3 amino acid sequences of expanded clones were shared across subjects, and this suggested private repertoires in all groups. HTLV-1-associated myelopathy led in TCR clonal expansion, while multiple sclerosis ranked lowest, below healthy controls.

The CDR3 sequence is 13 residues long. Germline V CDR1 and CDR2: MNHEY, SVGAGI. V dropped 4 bases and J dropped 7; count of bases not matched to a gene: 5. Sequencing input: PBMCs. The receptor's source is a man aged 55 to 70 in good health. This rearrangement joins TRBV6-5 to TRBJ1-2, with 8 bases that match TRBD1. Here the CDR3 DNA reads TGTGCCAGCAGTTTATCCGGACAGGGTGGCTACACCTTC. It is translated as CASSLSGQGGYTF.